A single sample gave rise to the 2 T cell receptor beta chains below, sequenced in a study of neurological immune-mediated disorders. One entry per CDR3 protein results from TCRdb running MiXCR on the 5' RACE reads. The sample consists of about 120,000 distinct CDR3 sequences, roughly 3.4% of them appearing once. The sample comprised PBMCs. Receptor source: a woman aged 30 to 39 with multiple sclerosis.

This clonotype was counted ten times or more. This rearrangement joins TRBV7-2 to TRBJ2-1; 7 bases are shared with TRBD2. The CDR3 runs to 15 residues. Germline values: CDR1 SGHTA, CDR2 FQGNSA. Trimming took 7 bases from V and 5 from J; bases not matched to a gene: 11. CDR3 DNA: TGTGCCAGCACCCTGGGAACTAGCGCCCACAATGAGCAGTTCTTC. It translates to CASTLGTSAHNEQFF.

V is TRBV5-6 and J is TRBJ1-5; TRBD1 might be the D (6 bases). The CDR3 has 13 amino acids. Germline assignment: CDR1 SGHDT and CDR2 YYEEEE. V was cut by 4 bases and J by 8 bases, with 13 bases left in between. The DNA for the CDR3 is TGTGCCAGCAGCCCGGGGGGGGCTGAGCCCCAGCATTTT. It specifies CASSPGGAEPQHF.